One sample yielded the 5 T cell receptor beta chains listed below, sequenced in a study of neoadjuvant nivolumab and ipilimumab in lung cancer. Libraries were prepared by immunoSEQ multiplex PCR; TCRdb keeps only in-frame clonotypes and omits some of them. The repertoire includes more than 15,000 clones, 65% to 85% of them detected once, and roughly 9.1% sits in the top ten. Sequenced here: tumor tissue, sampled after neoadjuvant nivolumab, alone or with ipilimumab, at or shortly before surgery. The receptors derive from an adult with non-small cell lung cancer.

This rearrangement joins TRBV30 to TRBJ1-4, with D unclear. CDR1 and CDR2 from the germline V gene are GTSNPN and SVGIG (reference sequence). Trimming cost V 1 base and J 0 bases, with 3 bases left between them. The CDR3 consists of 13 residues. The CDR3 sequence: CAWSGSTNEKLFF. The CDR3 DNA reads TGTGCCTGGAGTGGTTCAACTAATGAAAAACTGTTTTTT.

This rearrangement joins TRBV7-2 to TRBJ2-7; no clear D. The CDR3 runs 11 residues. Germline V gene data show CDR1 as SGHTA and CDR2 as FQGNSA. V lost 5 bases to trimming and J lost 6 bases, with 8 bases between them. The CDR3, as DNA: TGTGCCAGCAGCCTTCGTGGCGAGCAGTACTTC. Protein product: CASSLRGEQYF.

This clone has a single count. V gene TRBV2 combines with J gene TRBJ2-3; 7 bases are shared with TRBD2. The germline V gene encodes CDR1 SNHLY and CDR2 FYNNEI. The CDR3 sequence is 15 residues long. J was trimmed by 2 bases and V by 4 bases; bases with no gene match: 6. CDR3 amino acids: CASSGSGTFTDTQYF. The CDR3 DNA is TGTGCCAGCAGTGGAAGCGGGACCTTCACAGATACGCAGTATTTT.

The chain links TRBV5-1 to TRBJ2-5, with 9 positions matching TRBD2. CDR3 length: 14 residues. Germline-derived CDR1 and CDR2 are SGHRS and YFSETQ. With V trimmed by 1 base and J by 2 bases, 0 bases remained unmatched. This CDR3 is CASSLLAGQETQYF. The CDR3 DNA reads TGCGCCAGCAGCTTGCTAGCGGGACAAGAGACCCAGTACTTC.

This clone has a handful of counts. The rearrangement uses TRBV7-2 and TRBJ2-3; D gene unclear. CDR1 is SGHTA, CDR2 FQGNSA, per germline. V was pared by 0 bases and J by 9 bases, with 7 bases between. This CDR3 region has 12 residues. CDR3 in DNA: TGTGCCAGCAGCTTAGCGGGCAGAACGCAGTATTTT. As protein: CASSLAGRTQYF.